Sequencing of this T cell receptor beta chain was carried out in a study of blood T cells in healthy people across ages. PCR was performed a second time for about 7 to 12 cycles using a sample-barcoded 5' primer and a J-beta primer mix. Every single cDNA molecule received a tag from a template-switch adaptor with 12 random nucleotides. Each CDR3 protein gets one entry after TCRdb re-called the 5' RACE reads with MiXCR. The table has almost 800,000 distinct CDR3 sequences, over 45% seen once. Regarding the study as a whole: As age increased, TCR beta diversity per million T cells fell in a roughly linear fashion. Higher diversity, along with more naive CD4+ cells, distinguished long-lived donors from aged donors.

Comments on this clonotype: The antigen remains unidentified.

Germline CDR1 MNHNS, CDR2 SASEGT. The CDR3 runs 16 residues. The V gene end was trimmed by 10 bases and the J gene end by 7 bases; junction bases not matched to a gene: 19. This receptor was taken from a man aged 25-45 years in good health. The chain recombines TRBV6-1 with TRBJ2-7; 10 bases match TRBD1. Sample: blood. CDR3 residues: CAIYDWDRGGYNEQYF. The CDR3 DNA is TGTGCCATCTACGACTGGGACAGGGGAGGGTACAATGAGCAGTACTTC.